This is a list of T cell receptor beta chains from one sample in a study of regulatory T cells in long-lasting Graves disease. TCRdb re-derived calls from the multiplex PCR reads in MiXCR, one entry per CDR3 protein. Of around 450,000 distinct CDR3 sequences in the sample, about 16% were seen once. These sequences were also reported in another study, on T cells in Graves' hyperthyroidism and ophthalmopathy.

Sequenced here: peripheral blood mononuclear cells (PBMCs), sampled at new diagnosis, from a patient treated with antithyroid drugs. The receptor source for this set is a woman in her twenties or thirties with Graves disease. Each CDR3 is given with its conserved first and last residue. A D gene is named only where the DNA matches it firmly. Clone size is shown for a subset of rows, as once, few, many or a class of expanded clone.

V: TRBV9
J: TRBJ2-3
D: -
size: few
CDR3: CASSLNSAPTDTQYF
DNA: TGTGCCAGCAGCCTGAATAGCGCCCCCACAGATACGCAGTATTTT

V: TRBV20-1
J: TRBJ1-1
D: TRBD1
size: few
CDR3: CSAKVPDREFMNTEAFF
DNA: TGCAGTGCTAAGGTGCCGGACAGGGAGTTTATGAACACTGAAGCTTTCTTT

V: TRBV2
J: TRBJ1-3
D: -
size: few
CDR3: CASMAPTSEGNTIYF
DNA: TGTGCCAGCATGGCACCTACTTCGGAAGGAAACACCATATATTTT

V: TRBV24-1
J: TRBJ1-2
D: -
size: many
CDR3: CATSDPTTDGYGYTF
DNA: TGTGCCACCAGTGATCCGACGACAGACGGATATGGCTACACCTTC

V: TRBV3-1
J: TRBJ2-3
D: -
size: many
CDR3: CASSPGGGLTDTQYF
DNA: TGTGCCAGCAGCCCGGGTGGCGGACTCACAGATACGCAGTATTTT

V: TRBV30
J: TRBJ2-1
D: -
size: many
CDR3: CAWSPDSYNEQFF
DNA: TGTGCCTGGAGTCCGGACTCTTACAATGAGCAGTTCTTC

V: TRBV6-1
J: TRBJ2-7
D: TRBD2
size: many
CDR3: CASSRLAGTTYEQYF
DNA: TGTGCCAGCAGTCGACTAGCGGGGACGACCTACGAGCAGTACTTC

V: TRBV5-1
J: TRBJ1-5
D: -
size: many
CDR3: CASSLEGRGSNQPQHF
DNA: TGCGCCAGCAGCTTGGAGGGACGAGGGAGCAATCAGCCCCAGCATTTT

V: TRBV7-9
J: TRBJ2-1
D: TRBD2
size: many
CDR3: CASSFSGLAGSNEQFF
DNA: TGTGCCAGCAGCTTCTCCGGACTAGCGGGATCCAATGAGCAGTTCTTC

V: TRBV28
J: TRBJ1-1
D: TRBD1
size: many
CDR3: CASSLDRVEAFF
DNA: TGTGCCAGCAGTTTGGACAGGGTTGAAGCTTTCTTT

V: TRBV27
J: TRBJ1-2
D: -
size: many
CDR3: CASMGQTNDYGYTF
DNA: TGTGCCAGCATGGGACAAACTAACGACTATGGCTACACCTTC

V: TRBV12-3/TRBV12-4
J: TRBJ2-3
D: -
size: many
CDR3: CASSLLLAETSTDTQYF
DNA: TGTGCCAGCAGTTTGCTCTTGGCGGAGACTAGCACAGATACGCAGTATTTT

V: TRBV13
J: TRBJ2-1
D: TRBD2
size: few
CDR3: CASSPPRAAGVSDEQFF
DNA: TGTGCCAGCAGCCCTCCGCGGGCAGCGGGAGTGTCGGATGAGCAGTTCTTC

V: TRBV11-1
J: TRBJ2-1
D: -
size: many
CDR3: CASSLAGGGGSSYNEQFF
DNA: TGTGCCAGCAGCTTAGCGGGGGGCGGCGGGAGCTCCTACAATGAGCAGTTCTTC

V: TRBV20-1
J: TRBJ1-2
D: -
size: once
CDR3: CSARDPQGYGYTF
DNA: TGCAGTGCTAGAGATCCACAGGGCTATGGCTACACCTTC

V: TRBV27
J: TRBJ2-5
D: TRBD1
size: many
CDR3: CASSPPGQGPQETQYF
DNA: TGTGCCAGCAGTCCTCCGGGACAGGGCCCGCAAGAGACCCAGTACTTC

V: TRBV6-1
J: TRBJ2-7
D: -
size: many
CDR3: CASRALYEQYF
DNA: TGTGCCAGCAGGGCCCTCTACGAGCAGTACTTC

V: TRBV2
J: TRBJ1-4
D: TRBD1
size: few
CDR3: CAGRGQINEKLFF
DNA: TGTGCCGGAAGGGGGCAAATTAATGAAAAACTGTTTTTT

V: TRBV9
J: TRBJ2-1
D: TRBD2
size: few
CDR3: CASSREGGQYNEQFF
DNA: TGTGCCAGCAGCCGCGAGGGAGGGCAATACAATGAGCAGTTCTTC

V: TRBV4-2
J: TRBJ2-1
D: TRBD2
size: many
CDR3: CASSQAVAGELNEQFF
DNA: TGTGCCAGCAGCCAAGCGGTCGCGGGAGAACTGAATGAGCAGTTCTTC

V: TRBV27
J: TRBJ2-7
D: -
size: many
CDR3: CASSLSIRGSGYEQYF
DNA: TGTGCCAGCAGTTTATCGATACGGGGCTCGGGCTACGAGCAGTACTTC

V: TRBV6-5
J: TRBJ2-6
D: -
size: few
CDR3: CASSYSKVGSSGANVLTF
DNA: TGTGCCAGCAGTTACTCGAAGGTCGGCTCCTCTGGGGCCAACGTCCTGACTTTC

V: TRBV24-1
J: TRBJ2-1
D: TRBD1
size: many
CDR3: CATSDLLDRGSQYNEQFF
DNA: TGTGCCACCAGTGATTTACTAGACAGGGGCTCCCAATACAATGAGCAGTTCTTC

V: TRBV5-6
J: TRBJ2-5
D: -
size: many
CDR3: CASFRHQQETQYF
DNA: TGTGCCAGCTTCCGACACCAGCAAGAGACCCAGTACTTC

V: TRBV7-9
J: TRBJ2-2
D: -
size: many
CDR3: CASSLLATNTGELFF
DNA: TGTGCCAGCAGCTTACTGGCGACCAACACCGGGGAGCTGTTTTTT

V: TRBV25-1
J: TRBJ2-5
D: TRBD2
size: -
CDR3: CASSGRGKQETQYF
DNA: TGTGCCAGCAGTGGGCGGGGGAAGCAAGAGACCCAGTACTTC

V: TRBV18
J: TRBJ1-1
D: TRBD1
size: few
CDR3: CASSPPRTGGFTEAFF
DNA: TGTGCCAGCTCACCACCGAGGACAGGGGGCTTCACTGAAGCTTTCTTT

V: TRBV24-1
J: TRBJ1-2
D: -
size: -
CDR3: CATSDSGANGYTF
DNA: TGTGCCACCAGTGATTCCGGAGCGAATGGCTACACCTTC

V: TRBV5-4
J: TRBJ2-7
D: -
size: -
CDR3: CASSGVAERGYEQYF
DNA: TGTGCCAGCAGCGGGGTAGCGGAGAGAGGGTACGAGCAGTACTTC

V: TRBV7-2
J: TRBJ1-1
D: -
size: -
CDR3: CASSLVRALEAFF
DNA: TGTGCCAGCAGCTTAGTTCGGGCTTTGGAAGCTTTCTTT

V: TRBV30
J: TRBJ2-7
D: TRBD1
size: many
CDR3: CAWSRRQGLYEQYF
DNA: TGTGCCTGGAGTCGGAGACAGGGGCTCTACGAGCAGTACTTC

V: TRBV29-1
J: TRBJ1-1
D: TRBD1
size: -
CDR3: CSVEGPRGHTMNTEAFF
DNA: TGCAGCGTTGAAGGTCCTAGGGGGCACACCATGAACACTGAAGCTTTCTTT

V: TRBV7-3
J: TRBJ1-2
D: TRBD1
size: many
CDR3: CASSPTPSLLSLTGKGGGYTF
DNA: TGTGCCAGCAGCCCTACGCCTTCTTTGCTTTCCTTGACAGGGAAAGGAGGTGGCTACACCTTC

V: TRBV28
J: TRBJ2-2
D: -
size: many
CDR3: CASSPGRTDTGELFF
DNA: TGTGCCAGCAGCCCCGGTCGGACCGACACCGGGGAGCTGTTTTTT

V: TRBV20-1
J: TRBJ1-5
D: TRBD1
size: -
CDR3: CSARPPGQGPMSNQPQHF
DNA: TGCAGTGCTAGGCCTCCGGGACAGGGACCCATGAGCAATCAGCCCCAGCATTTT

V: TRBV4-1
J: TRBJ1-2
D: -
size: many
CDR3: CASSPPGWIYGYTF
DNA: TGCGCCAGCAGCCCACCCGGTTGGATCTATGGCTACACCTTC

V: TRBV12-3/TRBV12-4
J: TRBJ2-1
D: -
size: -
CDR3: CASSLWQLQGEQFF
DNA: TGTGCCAGCAGTTTATGGCAGCTTCAGGGTGAGCAGTTCTTC

V: TRBV30
J: TRBJ1-1
D: -
size: -
CDR3: CAWSRGRKNTEAFF
DNA: TGTGCCTGGAGTAGGGGACGGAAGAACACTGAAGCTTTCTTT

V: TRBV28
J: TRBJ2-7
D: -
size: many
CDR3: CASSRARGRAPYEQYF
DNA: TGTGCCAGCAGTAGAGCCCGGGGAAGGGCTCCCTACGAGCAGTACTTC

V: TRBV28
J: TRBJ1-1
D: -
size: -
CDR3: CASSLFGGTTEAFF
DNA: TGTGCCAGCAGTTTATTCGGGGGTACCACTGAAGCTTTCTTT

V: TRBV12-3/TRBV12-4
J: TRBJ2-7
D: TRBD2
size: -
CDR3: CASRGGGLSYEQYF
DNA: TGTGCCAGCAGGGGGGGGGGTTTAAGCTACGAGCAGTACTTC

V: TRBV4-1
J: TRBJ1-1
D: -
size: -
CDR3: CASSPGTSVVW
DNA: TGCGCCAGCAGCCCCGGGACTAGTGTGGTGTGG

V: TRBV28
J: TRBJ1-6
D: -
size: many
CDR3: CASRQGRNSPLHF
DNA: TGTGCCAGCAGGCAGGGGCGGAATTCACCCCTCCACTTT

V: TRBV10-3
J: TRBJ2-5
D: -
size: -
CDR3: CAISEGEQETQYF
DNA: TGTGCCATCAGTGAGGGCGAGCAAGAGACCCAGTACTTC

V: TRBV7-9
J: TRBJ2-1
D: -
size: many
CDR3: CAGRGADNEQFF
DNA: TGTGCCGGGAGGGGGGCGGACAATGAGCAGTTCTTC

V: TRBV7-2
J: TRBJ1-5
D: -
size: -
CDR3: CASSLARGGGHQPQHF
DNA: TGTGCCAGCAGCTTAGCGCGAGGAGGTGGGCATCAGCCCCAGCATTTT

V: TRBV28
J: TRBJ1-2
D: -
size: many
CDR3: CASRRTGTVNYGYTF
DNA: TGTGCCAGCAGAAGAACCGGGACGGTGAACTATGGCTACACCTTC

V: TRBV29-1
J: TRBJ1-1
D: -
size: -
CDR3: CSVAGQENTEAFF
DNA: TGCAGCGTAGCGGGACAAGAGAACACTGAAGCTTTCTTT

V: TRBV2
J: TRBJ2-7
D: TRBD2
size: many
CDR3: CASLPGGSYEQYF
DNA: TGTGCCAGCCTACCGGGAGGATCCTACGAGCAGTACTTC

V: TRBV28
J: TRBJ2-7
D: TRBD2
size: many
CDR3: CASGRSWGPGGRSYEQYF
DNA: TGTGCCAGCGGACGGAGTTGGGGTCCGGGAGGGCGCTCCTACGAGCAGTACTTC

V: TRBV27
J: TRBJ2-1
D: -
size: many
CDR3: CASSWGQPGYNEQFF
DNA: TGTGCCAGCAGTTGGGGGCAACCGGGATACAATGAGCAGTTCTTC

V: TRBV11-2
J: TRBJ2-7
D: TRBD2
size: many
CDR3: CASSDSGRASYEQYF
DNA: TGTGCCAGCAGCGACAGCGGGAGAGCATCCTACGAGCAGTACTTC

V: TRBV20-1
J: TRBJ1-2
D: -
size: many
CDR3: CSAPSRDYGYTF
DNA: TGCAGTGCCCCTTCCAGGGACTATGGCTACACCTTC

V: TRBV5-1
J: TRBJ1-4
D: -
size: few
CDR3: CASSLAGQATNEKLFF
DNA: TGCGCCAGCAGCTTGGCCGGACAAGCAACTAATGAAAAACTGTTTTTT

V: TRBV3-1
J: TRBJ1-2
D: TRBD1
size: many
CDR3: CASSPGQGVIYTF
DNA: TGTGCCAGCAGCCCGGGACAGGGGGTAATCTACACCTTC